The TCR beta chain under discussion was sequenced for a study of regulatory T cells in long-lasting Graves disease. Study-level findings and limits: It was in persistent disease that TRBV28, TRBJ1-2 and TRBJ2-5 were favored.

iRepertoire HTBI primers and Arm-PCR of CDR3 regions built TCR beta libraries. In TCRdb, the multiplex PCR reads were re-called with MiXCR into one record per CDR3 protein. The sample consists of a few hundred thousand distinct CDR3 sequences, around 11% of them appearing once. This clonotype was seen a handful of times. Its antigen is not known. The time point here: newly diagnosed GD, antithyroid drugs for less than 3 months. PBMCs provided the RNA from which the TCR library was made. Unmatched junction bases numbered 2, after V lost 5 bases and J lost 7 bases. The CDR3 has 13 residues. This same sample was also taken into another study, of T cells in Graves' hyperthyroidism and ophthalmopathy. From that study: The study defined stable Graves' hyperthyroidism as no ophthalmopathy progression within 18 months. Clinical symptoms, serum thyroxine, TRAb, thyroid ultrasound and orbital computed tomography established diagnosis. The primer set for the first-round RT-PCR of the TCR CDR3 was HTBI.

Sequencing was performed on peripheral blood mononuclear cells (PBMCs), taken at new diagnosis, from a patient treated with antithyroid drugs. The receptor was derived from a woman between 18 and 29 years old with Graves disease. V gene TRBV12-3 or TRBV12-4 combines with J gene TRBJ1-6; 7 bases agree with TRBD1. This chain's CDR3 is CASSDRENSPLHF. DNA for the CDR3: TGTGCCAGCAGTGACAGGGAAAATTCACCCCTCCACTTT.